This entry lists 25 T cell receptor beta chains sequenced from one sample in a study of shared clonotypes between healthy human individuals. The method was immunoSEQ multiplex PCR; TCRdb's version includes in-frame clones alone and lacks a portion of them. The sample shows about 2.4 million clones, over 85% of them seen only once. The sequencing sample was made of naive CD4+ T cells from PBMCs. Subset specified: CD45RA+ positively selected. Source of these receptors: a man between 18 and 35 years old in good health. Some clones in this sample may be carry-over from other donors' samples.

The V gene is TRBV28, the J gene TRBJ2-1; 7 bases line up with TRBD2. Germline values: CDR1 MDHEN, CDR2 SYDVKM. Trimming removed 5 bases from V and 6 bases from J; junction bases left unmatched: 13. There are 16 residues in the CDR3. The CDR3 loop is CASSAPGGVKGNEQFF. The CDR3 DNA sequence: TGTGCCAGCAGTGCCCCTGGGGGGGTAAAAGGCAATGAGCAGTTCTTC.

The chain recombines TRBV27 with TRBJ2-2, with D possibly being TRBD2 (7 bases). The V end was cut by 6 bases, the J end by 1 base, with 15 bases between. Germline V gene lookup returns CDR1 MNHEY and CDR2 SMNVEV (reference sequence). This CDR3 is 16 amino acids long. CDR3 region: CASREGGGVNTGELFF. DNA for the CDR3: TGTGCCAGCAGGGAGGGGGGGGGCGTGAACACCGGGGAGCTGTTTTTT.

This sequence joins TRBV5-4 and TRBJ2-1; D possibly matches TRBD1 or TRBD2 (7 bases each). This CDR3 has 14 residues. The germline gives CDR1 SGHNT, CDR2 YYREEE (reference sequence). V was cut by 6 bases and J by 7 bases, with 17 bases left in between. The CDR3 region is CASNGEGAKNEQFF. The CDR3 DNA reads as TGTGCCAGCAATGGGGAGGGGGCTAAGAATGAGCAGTTCTTC.

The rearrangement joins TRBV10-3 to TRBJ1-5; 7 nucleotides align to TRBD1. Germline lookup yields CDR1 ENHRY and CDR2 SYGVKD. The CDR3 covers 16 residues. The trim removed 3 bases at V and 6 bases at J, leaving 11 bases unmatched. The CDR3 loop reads CAISDRRQGRSQPQHF. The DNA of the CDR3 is TGTGCCATCAGTGACCGAAGACAGGGTAGGAGTCAGCCCCAGCATTTT.

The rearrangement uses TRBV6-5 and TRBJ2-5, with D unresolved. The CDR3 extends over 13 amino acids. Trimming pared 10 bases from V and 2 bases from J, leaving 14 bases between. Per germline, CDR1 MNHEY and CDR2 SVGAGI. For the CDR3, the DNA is TGTGCCACCGATCCTTCGGGTCAAGAGACCCAGTACTTC. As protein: CATDPSGQETQYF.

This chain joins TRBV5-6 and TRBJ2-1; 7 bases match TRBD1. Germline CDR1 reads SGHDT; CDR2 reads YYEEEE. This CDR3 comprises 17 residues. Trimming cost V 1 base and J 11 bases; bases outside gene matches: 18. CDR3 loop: CASSLFRTGPRDGKQFF. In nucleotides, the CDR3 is TGTGCCAGCAGCTTGTTTCGGACAGGCCCCCGGGATGGCAAGCAGTTCTTC.

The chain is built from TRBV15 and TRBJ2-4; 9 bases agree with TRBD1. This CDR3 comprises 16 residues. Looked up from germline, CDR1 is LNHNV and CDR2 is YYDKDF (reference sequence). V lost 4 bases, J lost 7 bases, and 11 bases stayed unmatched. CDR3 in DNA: TGTGCCACCAGCATAATAACAGGGGGCGCAGGGAACATTCAGTACTTC. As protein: CATSIITGGAGNIQYF.

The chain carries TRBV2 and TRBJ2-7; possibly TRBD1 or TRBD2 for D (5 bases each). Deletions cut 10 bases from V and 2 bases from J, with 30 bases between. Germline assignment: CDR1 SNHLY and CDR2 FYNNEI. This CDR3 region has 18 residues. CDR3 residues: CAINIPKNRDGFPYEQYF. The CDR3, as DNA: TGTGCCATCAATATACCAAAAAACCGGGACGGATTCCCCTACGAGCAGTACTTC.

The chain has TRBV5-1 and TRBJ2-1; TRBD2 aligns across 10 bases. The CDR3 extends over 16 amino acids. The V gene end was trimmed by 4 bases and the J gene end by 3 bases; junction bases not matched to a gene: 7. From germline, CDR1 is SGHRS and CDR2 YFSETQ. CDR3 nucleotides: TGCGCCAGCAGCCCCCTGACTAGCGGGCTCTACAATGAGCAGTTCTTC. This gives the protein CASSPLTSGLYNEQFF.

The CDR3 spells CASSPRGNSYEQYF. The CDR3 nucleotides are TGTGCCAGCAGCCCGCGGGGGAACTCCTACGAGCAGTACTTC. The chain joins TRBV6-5 to TRBJ2-7; 7 bases line up with TRBD2. The CDR3 contains 14 residues. Germline assignment: CDR1 MNHEY and CDR2 SVGAGI. V lost 6 bases to trimming and J lost 0 bases; unmatched junction nucleotides: 5.

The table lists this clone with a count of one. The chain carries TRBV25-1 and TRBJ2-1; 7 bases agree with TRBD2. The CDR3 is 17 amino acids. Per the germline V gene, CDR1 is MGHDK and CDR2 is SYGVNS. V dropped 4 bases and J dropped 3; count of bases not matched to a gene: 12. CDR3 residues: CASSAPMRGGSYNEQFF. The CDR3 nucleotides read TGTGCCAGCAGTGCACCCATGAGGGGCGGGAGCTACAATGAGCAGTTCTTC. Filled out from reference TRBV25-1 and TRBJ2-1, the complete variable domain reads EADIYQTPRYLVIGTGKKITLECSQTMGHDKMYWYQQDPGMELHLIHYSYGVNSTEKGDLSSESTVSRIRTEHFPLTLESARPSHTSQYLCASSAPMRGGSYNEQFFGPGTRLTVL.

CDR3 region: CASSIGADEGLRDTQYF. CDR3 nucleotides: TGTGCCAGTAGTATTGGCGCGGACGAAGGCCTAAGGGATACGCAGTATTTT. The chain employs TRBV19 and TRBJ2-3; no reliable D call. The germline gives CDR1 LNHDA, CDR2 SQIVND (reference sequence). With 3 bases removed from V and 6 bases from J, the gap between germline ends came to 22 bases. The CDR3 is made up of 17 amino acids.

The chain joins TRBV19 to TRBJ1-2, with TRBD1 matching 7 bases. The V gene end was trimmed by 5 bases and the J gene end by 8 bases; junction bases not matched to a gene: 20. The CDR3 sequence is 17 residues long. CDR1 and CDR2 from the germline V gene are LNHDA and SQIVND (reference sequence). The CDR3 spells CASSSFDREKTFWGYTF. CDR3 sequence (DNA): TGTGCCAGTAGTTCTTTCGACAGGGAGAAGACCTTCTGGGGCTACACCTTC. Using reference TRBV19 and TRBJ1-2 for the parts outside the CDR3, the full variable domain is DGGITQSPKYLFRKEGQNVTLSCEQNLNHDAMYWYRQDPGQGLRLIYYSQIVNDFQKGDIAEGYSVSREKKESFPLTVTSAQKNPTAFYLCASSSFDREKTFWGYTFGSGTRLTVV.

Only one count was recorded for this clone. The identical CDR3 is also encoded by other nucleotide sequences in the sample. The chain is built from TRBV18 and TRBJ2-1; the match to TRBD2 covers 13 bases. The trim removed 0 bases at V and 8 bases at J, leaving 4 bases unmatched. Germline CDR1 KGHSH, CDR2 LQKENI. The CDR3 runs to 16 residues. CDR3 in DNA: TGTGCCAGCTCACCACCGGGACTAGCGGGATTAGATGAGCAGTTCTTC. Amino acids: CASSPPGLAGLDEQFF. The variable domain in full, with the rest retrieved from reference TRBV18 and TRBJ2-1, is NAGVMQNPRHLVRRRGQEARLRCSPMKGHSHVYWYRQLPEEGLKFMVYLQKENIIDESGMPKERFSAEFPKEGPSILRIQQVVRGDSAAYFCASSPPGLAGLDEQFFGPGTRLTVL.

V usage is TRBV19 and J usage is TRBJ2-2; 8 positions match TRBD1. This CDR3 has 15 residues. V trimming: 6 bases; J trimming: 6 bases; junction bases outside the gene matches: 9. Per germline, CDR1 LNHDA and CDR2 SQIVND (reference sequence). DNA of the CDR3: TGTGCCAGTAGCACAGGGGGAGGTCGATCCGGGGAGCTGTTTTTT. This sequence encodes CASSTGGGRSGELFF.

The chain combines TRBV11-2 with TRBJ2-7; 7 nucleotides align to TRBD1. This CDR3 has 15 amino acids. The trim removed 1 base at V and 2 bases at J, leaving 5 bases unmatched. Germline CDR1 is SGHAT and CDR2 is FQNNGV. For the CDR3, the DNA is TGTGCCAGCAGCTTAGGGACAGGACTCACCTACGAGCAGTACTTC. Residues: CASSLGTGLTYEQYF.

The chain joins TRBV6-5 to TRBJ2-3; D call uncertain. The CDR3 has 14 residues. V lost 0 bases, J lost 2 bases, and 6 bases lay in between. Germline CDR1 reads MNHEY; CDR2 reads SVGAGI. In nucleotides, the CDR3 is TGTGCCAGCAGTTACTCGAGTTACACAGATACGCAGTATTTT. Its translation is CASSYSSYTDTQYF.

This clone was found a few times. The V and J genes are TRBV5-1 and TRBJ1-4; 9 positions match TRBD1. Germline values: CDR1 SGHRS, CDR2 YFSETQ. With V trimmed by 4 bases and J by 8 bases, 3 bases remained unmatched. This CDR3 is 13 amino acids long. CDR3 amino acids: CASSVTGGEKLFF. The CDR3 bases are TGCGCCAGCAGCGTTACAGGGGGCGAAAAACTGTTTTTT.

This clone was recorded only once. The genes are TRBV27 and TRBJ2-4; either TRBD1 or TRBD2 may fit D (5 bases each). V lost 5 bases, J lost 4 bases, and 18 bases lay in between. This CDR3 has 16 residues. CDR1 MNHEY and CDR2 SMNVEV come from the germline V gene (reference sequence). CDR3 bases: TGTGCCAGCAGTCCAAATCGGGGCGGAACAAAAAACATTCAGTACTTC. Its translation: CASSPNRGGTKNIQYF.

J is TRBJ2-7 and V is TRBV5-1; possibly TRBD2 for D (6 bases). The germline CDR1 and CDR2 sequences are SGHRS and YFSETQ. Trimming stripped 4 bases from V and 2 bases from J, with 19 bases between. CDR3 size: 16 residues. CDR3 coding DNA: TGCGCCAGCAGCCCTAGGGTGAGCGGGCCGACCTACGAGCAGTACTTC. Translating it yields CASSPRVSGPTYEQYF.

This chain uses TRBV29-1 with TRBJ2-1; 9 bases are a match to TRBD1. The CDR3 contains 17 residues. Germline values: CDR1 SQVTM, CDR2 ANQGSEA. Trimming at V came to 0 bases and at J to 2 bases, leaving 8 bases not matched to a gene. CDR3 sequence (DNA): TGCAGCGTTGAAGATCCCCGGGACAGGGAGACCTACAATGAGCAGTTCTTC. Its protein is CSVEDPRDRETYNEQFF.

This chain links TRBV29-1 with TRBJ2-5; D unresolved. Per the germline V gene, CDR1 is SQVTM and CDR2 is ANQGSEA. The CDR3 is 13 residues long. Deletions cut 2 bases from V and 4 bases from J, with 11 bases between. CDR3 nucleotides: TGCAGCGTTGAAAGACCACCTCGAGAGACCCAGTACTTC. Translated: CSVERPPRETQYF.

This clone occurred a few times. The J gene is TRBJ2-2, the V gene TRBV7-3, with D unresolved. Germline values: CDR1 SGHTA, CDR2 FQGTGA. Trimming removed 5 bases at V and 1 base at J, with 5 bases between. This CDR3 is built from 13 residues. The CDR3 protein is CASSRMNTGELFF. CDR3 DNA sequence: TGTGCCAGCAGCCGGATGAACACCGGGGAGCTGTTTTTT.

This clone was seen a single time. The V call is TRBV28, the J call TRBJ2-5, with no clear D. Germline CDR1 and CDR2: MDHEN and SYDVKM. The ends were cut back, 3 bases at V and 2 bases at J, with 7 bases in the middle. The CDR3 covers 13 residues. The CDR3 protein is CASSLPQQETQYF. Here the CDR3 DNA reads TGTGCCAGCAGTTTGCCCCAGCAAGAGACCCAGTACTTC.

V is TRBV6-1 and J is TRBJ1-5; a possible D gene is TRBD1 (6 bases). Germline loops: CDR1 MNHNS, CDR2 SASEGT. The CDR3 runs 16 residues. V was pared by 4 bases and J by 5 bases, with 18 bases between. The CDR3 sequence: CASSAAYRGIYQPQHF. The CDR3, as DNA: TGTGCCAGCAGTGCCGCCTATAGGGGGATCTATCAGCCCCAGCATTTT.